Listed here are 27 T cell receptor beta chains from one sample, sequenced in a study of cytomegalovirus exposure and HLA in healthy donors. In the PCR, 60 Vbeta and 13 Jbeta primers were used. TCRdb keeps only in-frame clones here, not all; method: immunoSEQ multiplex PCR. The sample lists 95,000 to 150,000 clones; more than 60% were seen once. What was sequenced was PBMCs. The receptors come from a man younger than 35 in good health and CMV-seronegative.

This chain joins TRBV18 and TRBJ1-5; D is uncertain. Germline CDR1 KGHSH, CDR2 LQKENI. Trimming pared 6 bases from V and 0 bases from J, leaving 9 bases between. The CDR3 is 14 amino acids. Written as DNA, the CDR3 is TGTGCCAGCTCTACCACAGATAGCAATCAGCCCCAGCATTTT. This gives the protein CASSTTDSNQPQHF.

This chain joins TRBV21-1 and TRBJ1-5. TRBV21-1 is termed a pseudogene. CDR3 length equals 16 residues. CDR3 loop: CASSKTTEYTNQPQHF. The CDR3, as DNA: TGTGCCAGCAGCAAAACCACGGAGTATACCAATCAGCCCCAGCATTTT.

V is TRBV29-1 and J is TRBJ2-1, with TRBD1 matching over 8 bases. This CDR3 has 15 amino acids. With 3 bases clipped from V and 6 bases from J, the junction kept 10 bases outside the gene matches. The germline gives CDR1 SQVTM, CDR2 ANQGSEA. CDR3 in DNA: TGCAGCGTTGATTTAGGATGGACAGGGAGCAATGAGCAGTTCTTC. Its translation is CSVDLGWTGSNEQFF.

The chain has TRBV19 and TRBJ2-7; 8 bases are shared with TRBD2. The CDR3 extends over 15 amino acids. V gave up 6 bases and J gave up 0 bases; unmatched junction bases: 7. Germline CDR1 reads LNHDA; CDR2 reads SQIVND (reference sequence). Here the CDR3 reads CASSAQGTSSYEQYF. The CDR3 coding sequence is TGTGCCAGTAGCGCCCAGGGGACTAGCTCCTACGAGCAGTACTTC.

The chain couples TRBV2 to TRBJ2-1, with a weak D call TRBD2 (6 bases). The CDR3 contains 12 residues. V lost 4 bases and J 7 bases, leaving 8 bases between the germline ends. Germline CDR1 and CDR2: SNHLY and FYNNEI. Written as DNA, the CDR3 is TGTGCCAGCAGTGTACGGGGGAATGAGCAGTTCTTC. Amino acids: CASSVRGNEQFF.

There are a few counts of this clone. The chain has TRBV19 and TRBJ2-5; TRBD1 agrees at 7 bases. With 5 bases clipped from V and 5 bases from J, the junction kept 14 bases outside the gene matches. CDR1 and CDR2 from the germline V gene are LNHDA and SQIVND (reference sequence). The length of the CDR3 is 16 residues. The DNA of the CDR3 is TGTGCCAGTAGTCCCCACCGACAGGGACGCCGGGAGACCCAGTACTTC. Translated: CASSPHRQGRRETQYF.

The chain links TRBV4-3 to TRBJ2-7, with D unresolved. Germline V gene lookup returns CDR1 LGHNA and CDR2 YSLEER. The CDR3 runs 13 residues. V dropped 0 bases and J dropped 3 bases, with 6 bases sitting between them. CDR3 residues: CASSQERYYEQYF. CDR3 coding DNA: TGCGCCAGCAGCCAAGAGAGGTACTACGAGCAGTACTTC.

The chain recombines TRBV10-3 with TRBJ2-5; tentative D call: TRBD2 (5 bases). The V end was cut by 3 bases, the J end by 1 base, with 9 bases between. This CDR3 has 14 amino acids. Germline CDR1 and CDR2: ENHRY and SYGVKD. The CDR3 DNA follows: TGTGCCATCAGTGATTCCGGGATCCAAGAGACCCAGTACTTC. Its translation is CAISDSGIQETQYF.

This rearrangement joins TRBV29-1 to TRBJ2-1; 8 bases align to TRBD2. Trimming took 3 bases from V and 0 from J; bases not matched to a gene: 7. The CDR3 covers 16 residues. The V gene's germline CDR1 is SQVTM and CDR2 ANQGSEA. CDR3 loop: CSVDRSGGISYNEQFF. CDR3 in DNA: TGCAGCGTTGACCGGTCGGGGGGGATCTCCTACAATGAGCAGTTCTTC.

In its sample, this clone was seen a few times. This sequence joins TRBV9 and TRBJ2-3, with D unclear. CDR1 is SGDLS, CDR2 YYNGEE, per germline. V gave up 4 bases and J gave up 2 bases, with 5 bases separating them. This CDR3 is 12 amino acids long. The CDR3 DNA is TGTGCCAGCAGCTCCAACACAGATACGCAGTATTTT. It encodes CASSSNTDTQYF.

This clone was picked up a small number of times. V gene TRBV30 combines with J gene TRBJ1-3; 7 nucleotides align to TRBD1. Losses at the gene ends were 3 bases for V and 5 bases for J; bases not matched to a gene: 10. The CDR3 loop spans 15 amino acids. Germline loops: CDR1 GTSNPN, CDR2 SVGIG (reference sequence). This chain's CDR3 is CAWSIAGGFRNTIYF. In DNA, the CDR3 is TGTGCCTGGAGCATAGCAGGGGGTTTCCGAAACACCATATATTTT.

In its sample, this clone was seen once. The V gene is TRBV7-2, the J gene TRBJ1-1, with a possible D match to TRBD1 (6 bases). The CDR3 has 14 residues. The germline gives CDR1 SGHTA, CDR2 FQGNSA. Trimming shortened V by 4 bases and J by 4 bases, and 13 bases separated the two germline ends. The CDR3 nucleotides read TGTGCCAGCAGCTATTCACAGGGCTTCACTGAAGCTTTCTTT. Its protein product is CASSYSQGFTEAFF.

This chain joins TRBV5-1 and TRBJ1-3; no clear D. The CDR3 covers 14 residues. The germline gives CDR1 SGHRS, CDR2 YFSETQ. Between the trimmed V and J ends, which lost 5 bases and 0 bases, there was a span of 9 bases. The CDR3 sequence is CASRAEDSGNTIYF. The CDR3 DNA reads as TGCGCCAGCAGAGCCGAGGACTCTGGAAACACCATATATTTT.

The V and J genes are TRBV15 and TRBJ2-1; the D gene is possibly TRBD2 (6 bases). Germline V CDR1 and CDR2: LNHNV, YYDKDF (reference sequence). The V and J ends lost 1 base and 1 base respectively, with 8 bases between them. The CDR3 totals 15 residues. The CDR3 DNA follows: TGTGCCACCAGCAGAGCGGGAGTATCCTACAATGAGCAGTTCTTC. It specifies CATSRAGVSYNEQFF.

This clone came up a few times. The gene calls are TRBV5-6 and TRBJ2-2; 11 bases line up with TRBD1. Germline-derived CDR1 and CDR2 are SGHDT and YYEEEE. The length of the CDR3 is 16 residues. V shed 4 bases and J 7 bases; nucleotides not matched to a gene: 9. In nucleotides, the CDR3 is TGTGCCAGCAGCCTAGGACAGGGGGCGCTGAACGGGGAGCTGTTTTTT. This translates into CASSLGQGALNGELFF.

The V call is TRBV6-1, the J call TRBJ2-7; TRBD2 agrees at 10 bases. J lost 4 bases, V lost 2 bases, and 5 bases had no gene match. The CDR3 length is 15 residues. Germline lookup yields CDR1 MNHNS and CDR2 SASEGT. CDR3 DNA: TGTGCCAGCAGTGAATATAGCGGGAGGTCATACGAGCAGTACTTC. Translating it yields CASSEYSGRSYEQYF.

This chain joins TRBV30 and TRBJ2-1, with TRBD1 identical over 7 bases. The CDR3 has 15 amino acids. Germline CDR1 is GTSNPN and CDR2 is SVGIG (reference sequence). The V segment lost 0 bases and the J segment 0 bases; nucleotides outside the gene matches: 2. This CDR3 reads CAWSVGGPSYNEQFF. CDR3 DNA: TGTGCCTGGAGTGTAGGGGGCCCCTCCTACAATGAGCAGTTCTTC. Based on the CDR3 plus reference TRBV30 and TRBJ2-1, the full variable domain is SQTIHQWPATLVQPVGSPLSLECTVEGTSNPNLYWYRQAAGRGLQLLFYSVGIGQISSEVPQNLSASRPQDRQFILSSKKLLLSDSGFYLCAWSVGGPSYNEQFFGPGTRLTVL.

This sequence joins TRBV15 and TRBJ2-7, with 7 bases aligning to TRBD2. CDR1 is LNHNV and CDR2 is YYDKDF in the germline V gene (reference sequence). The CDR3 consists of 17 residues. The trim removed 5 bases at V and 6 bases at J, leaving 19 bases unmatched. CDR3 region: CATSPPFKLAVGGEQYF. The CDR3 coding sequence is TGTGCCACCAGCCCGCCCTTCAAGCTAGCGGTGGGGGGCGAGCAGTACTTC.

The V call is TRBV6-6, the J call TRBJ2-5, with a weak D call TRBD1 (5 bases). CDR1 and CDR2 from the germline V gene are MNHNY and SVGAGI (reference sequence). V dropped 4 bases and J dropped 5 bases, with 14 bases sitting between them. The CDR3 is made up of 14 amino acids. The CDR3 DNA reads TGTGCCAGCAGTTCCTCGACAGCTTGGGAGACCCAGTACTTC. This sequence encodes CASSSSTAWETQYF.

The J gene is TRBJ2-1, the V gene TRBV18; D might be TRBD2 (6 bases). Germline lookup yields CDR1 KGHSH and CDR2 LQKENI. V dropped 3 bases and J dropped 2 bases, with 11 bases sitting between them. CDR3 length: 15 amino acids. This chain's CDR3 is CASSPSTSPYNEQFF. The CDR3 coding sequence is TGTGCCAGCTCACCTTCAACTAGCCCCTACAATGAGCAGTTCTTC.

J is TRBJ1-1 and V is TRBV19; 9 bases are a match to TRBD1. The V and J ends lost 8 bases and 3 bases, in that order; junction bases with no gene match: 16. CDR3 length equals 17 residues. Germline V CDR1 and CDR2: LNHDA, SQIVND (reference sequence). The CDR3 DNA reads as TGTGCCAGTCGTCTTCCTACAGGGGGCGGTTTAGACACTGAAGCTTTCTTT. It encodes CASRLPTGGGLDTEAFF.

This clone was seen more than once but under ten times. The CDR3 carries no conserved terminal phenylalanine or tryptophan, so it likely arises from a read error. The DNA is omitted, as the CDR3 cannot be located on it reliably, and the CDR3 follows TCRdb's listing. The chain links TRBV30 to TRBJ1-2; no DNA check was done on the table's D call, TRBD1. The length of the CDR3 is 13 amino acids, counting both ends. Looked up from germline, CDR1 is GTSNPN and CDR2 is SVGIG (reference sequence). The CDR3 reads CAWTTHPGQGDTL.

V gene TRBV6-4 combines with J gene TRBJ2-7, with 13 bases aligning to TRBD2. The length of the CDR3 is 20 residues. With 8 bases clipped from V and 4 bases from J, the junction kept 23 bases outside the gene matches. Germline values: CDR1 MRHNA, CDR2 SNTAGT. CDR3: CASVVARGLWTSGRPYEQYF. The CDR3 nucleotides are TGTGCCAGCGTCGTGGCCCGGGGGCTATGGACTAGCGGGAGACCTTACGAGCAGTACTTC.

V and J are TRBV30 and TRBJ1-5; weak D call: TRBD1 (5 bases). This CDR3 contains 13 residues. Germline CDR1 and CDR2: GTSNPN and SVGIG (reference sequence). The ends were cut back, 4 bases at V and 3 bases at J, with 10 bases in the middle. The CDR3 sequence: CAWTTGLNQPQHF. The CDR3 nucleotides read TGTGCCTGGACGACGGGACTCAATCAGCCCCAGCATTTT.

The chain joins TRBV30 to TRBJ1-2, with D unclear. This CDR3 region has 16 residues. V lost 0 bases, J lost 5 bases, and 19 bases lay in between. From germline, CDR1 is GTSNPN and CDR2 SVGIG (reference sequence). This CDR3 is CAWSVRKVLGKYGYTF. In DNA form, the CDR3 reads TGTGCCTGGAGTGTAAGGAAGGTACTAGGGAAGTATGGCTACACCTTC.

The chain joins TRBV19 to TRBJ1-2, with D maybe TRBD1 (5 bases). Per the germline V gene, CDR1 is LNHDA and CDR2 is SQIVND (reference sequence). This CDR3 has 14 residues. V was shortened by 5 bases and J by 3 bases, with 13 bases between the two germline ends. CDR3: CASSRGTPHYGYTF. The CDR3, as DNA: TGTGCCAGTAGTCGAGGGACTCCCCACTATGGCTACACCTTC.

The chain has TRBV6-5 and TRBJ1-2; D ambiguous. This CDR3 has 11 amino acids. Per germline, CDR1 MNHEY and CDR2 SVGAGI. Trimming took off 5 bases at V and 9 bases at J, with 10 bases between the two ends. In DNA form, the CDR3 reads TGTGCCAGCAGTCCTGAGAGGAGCTACACCTTC. Translated, it gives CASSPERSYTF.